Presented here are 14 T cell receptor beta chains from one specimen sequenced in a study of blood T cell repertoires in COVID-19. Clones were sequenced by immunoSEQ multiplex PCR, and TCRdb holds only the in-frame ones, with some missing. The data show around 270,000 clones, 84% seen once. The sample taken for sequencing was peripheral blood. The receptors derive from a woman in her thirties or forties who had recovered from COVID-19.

V gene TRBV6-4 combines with J gene TRBJ2-2, with D perhaps TRBD2 (5 bases). This CDR3 contains 14 residues. Germline-derived CDR1 and CDR2 are MRHNA and SNTAGT. V dropped 4 bases and J dropped 0 bases, with 6 bases sitting between them. The CDR3 DNA reads as TGTGCCAGCAGTGGGGGAGCGAACACCGGGGAGCTGTTTTTT. Translating gives CASSGGANTGELFF.

The chain combines TRBV21-1 with TRBJ1-1; the table calls TRBD1, which could not be checked here. TRBV21-1 is marked as a pseudogene. This CDR3 region has 14 residues. The CDR3 sequence is CASRTDRGPPEAFF. The CDR3 region has the DNA TGTGCCAGCAGGACCGACAGGGGACCCCCTGAAGCTTTCTTT.

The chain employs TRBV9 and TRBJ2-3; 7 bases match TRBD2. J was trimmed by 2 bases and V by 6 bases; bases with no gene match: 9. Germline CDR1 reads SGDLS; CDR2 reads YYNGEE. The CDR3 has 15 amino acids. The CDR3, as DNA: TGTGCCAGCACCCAAGGCGCGGGGGACACAGATACGCAGTATTTT. This encodes CASTQGAGDTDTQYF.

This clone was detected a few times. The rearrangement uses TRBV12-3 or TRBV12-4 and TRBJ1-2; D gene ambiguous. V gave up 3 bases and J gave up 8 bases, with 10 bases separating them. CDR3 length: 12 amino acids. In nucleotides, the CDR3 is TGTGCCAGCAGTTTTTCAGGAAGCGGCTACACCTTC. Its translation: CASSFSGSGYTF.

The chain combines TRBV2 with TRBJ1-1, with D perhaps TRBD1 (6 bases). V was cut by 7 bases and J by 0 bases, with 12 bases left in between. This CDR3 spans 14 amino acids. The germline CDR1 and CDR2 sequences are SNHLY and FYNNEI. In nucleotides, the CDR3 is TGTGCCAGCACCGCCGGGACAATGAACACTGAAGCTTTCTTT. Translated, it gives CASTAGTMNTEAFF. Full variable domain (outside the CDR3, taken from reference TRBV2 and TRBJ1-1): EPEVTQTPSHQVTQMGQEVILRCVPISNHLYFYWYRQILGQKVEFLVSFYNNEISEKSEIFDDQFSVERPDGSNFTLKIRSTKLEDSAMYFCASTAGTMNTEAFFGQGTRLTVV.

This rearrangement joins TRBV3-1 (or the pseudogene TRBV3-2) to TRBJ1-6; the match to TRBD1 covers 9 bases. V shed 2 bases and J 7 bases; nucleotides not matched to a gene: 6. This CDR3 comprises 16 residues. Germline CDR1 reads LGHDT; CDR2 reads YNNKEL (reference sequence). CDR3: CASSQTGGASNSPLHF. In DNA form, the CDR3 reads TGTGCCAGCAGCCAAACAGGGGGCGCATCAAATTCACCCCTCCACTTT.

The CDR3 protein is CASSDDRARVTQYF. The CDR3 DNA reads as TGTGCCAGCAGTGATGACAGGGCCCGGGTGACCCAGTACTTC. V is TRBV2 and J is TRBJ2-5, with 7 positions matching TRBD1. Looked up from germline, CDR1 is SNHLY and CDR2 is FYNNEI. The CDR3 spans 14 residues. V trimming: 3 bases; J trimming: 7 bases; junction bases outside the gene matches: 8.

This clone was observed once. The rearrangement joins TRBV10-1 to TRBJ2-3; D unclear. The germline V gene encodes CDR1 WNHNN and CDR2 SYGVQD (reference sequence). This CDR3 spans 15 amino acids. V was cut by 3 bases and J by 2 bases, with 12 bases left in between. The CDR3 loop reads CASSDPQINTDTQYF. The CDR3 region has the DNA TGCGCCAGCAGTGACCCCCAGATAAACACAGATACGCAGTATTTT.

This chain uses TRBV19 with TRBJ2-2, with D perhaps TRBD1 (7 bases). V lost 6 bases to trimming and J lost 3 bases, with 14 bases between them. The V gene's germline CDR1 is LNHDA and CDR2 SQIVND (reference sequence). The CDR3 totals 15 residues. The CDR3 nucleotides are TGTGCCAGTAGGGAGGGGGCGGCGGACACCGGGGAGCTGTTTTTT. It encodes CASREGAADTGELFF. The entire variable domain, with the rest obtained from reference TRBV19 and TRBJ2-2, is as follows: DGGITQSPKYLFRKEGQNVTLSCEQNLNHDAMYWYRQDPGQGLRLIYYSQIVNDFQKGDIAEGYSVSREKKESFPLTVTSAQKNPTAFYLCASREGAADTGELFFGEGSRLTVL.

The rearrangement joins TRBV21-1 to TRBJ1-1. TRBV21-1 is a known pseudogene. This CDR3 is built from 16 residues. The CDR3 loop is CASSKAQQTYYTEAFF. In DNA form, the CDR3 reads TGTGCCAGCAGCAAAGCGCAGCAGACTTATTACACTGAAGCTTTCTTT.

The chain uses TRBV6-6 and TRBJ1-4; D gene unclear. This CDR3 spans 14 amino acids. V lost 10 bases and J lost 4, with 16 bases in between. Germline lookup yields CDR1 MNHNY and CDR2 SVGAGI (reference sequence). This chain's CDR3 is CATKRSQDNEKLFF. The CDR3 bases are TGTGCCACCAAGCGCAGTCAAGATAATGAAAAACTGTTTTTT.

A word on this clone: Its ends do not fully match the called genes, so a read error is possible. Other DNA variants within this sample encode the same CDR3. The chain has TRBV5-1 and TRBJ1-1; TRBD1 aligns across 7 bases. Germline assignment: CDR1 SGHRS and CDR2 YFSETQ. The CDR3 totals 13 residues. DNA for the CDR3: TGCGCCAGCAGCTTACAGGGGAACGCTGAAGCTTTCTTT. This gives the protein CASSLQGNAEAFF.

The V gene is TRBV7-7, the J gene TRBJ2-1; 9 bases match TRBD1. Germline V gene lookup returns CDR1 SSHAT and CDR2 FNYEAQ (reference sequence). The ends lost 5 bases at V and 9 bases at J; junction bases unmatched: 11. The CDR3 runs to 15 residues. CDR3 coding DNA: TGTGCCAGCAGCCCTACGGGACAGGGAAGGGCTGAGCAGTTCTTC. Translated, it gives CASSPTGQGRAEQFF.

This chain joins TRBV15 and TRBJ1-5, with a weak D call TRBD1 (5 bases). This CDR3 comprises 12 residues. CDR1 is LNHNV and CDR2 is YYDKDF in the germline V gene (reference sequence). V lost 4 bases to trimming and J lost 12 bases, with 13 bases between them. CDR3 nucleotides: TGTGCCACCAGCACTGCTGACAGTCTCCAGCATTTT. Its translation is CATSTADSLQHF.